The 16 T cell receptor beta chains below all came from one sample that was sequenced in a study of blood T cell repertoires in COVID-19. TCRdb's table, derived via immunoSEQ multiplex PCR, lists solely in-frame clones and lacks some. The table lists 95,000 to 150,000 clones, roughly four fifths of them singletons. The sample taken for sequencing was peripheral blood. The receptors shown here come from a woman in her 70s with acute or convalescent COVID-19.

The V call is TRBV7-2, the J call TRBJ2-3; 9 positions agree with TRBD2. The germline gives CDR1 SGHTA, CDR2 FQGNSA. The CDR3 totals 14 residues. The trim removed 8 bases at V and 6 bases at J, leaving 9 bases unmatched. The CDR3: CASARAGGPDTQYF. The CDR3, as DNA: TGTGCCAGCGCCCGGGCGGGGGGGCCGGATACGCAGTATTTT.

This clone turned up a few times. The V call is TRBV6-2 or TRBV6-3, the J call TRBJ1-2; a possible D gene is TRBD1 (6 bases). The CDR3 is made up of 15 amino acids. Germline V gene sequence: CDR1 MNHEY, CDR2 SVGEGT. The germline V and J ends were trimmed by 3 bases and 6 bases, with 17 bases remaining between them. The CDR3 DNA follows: TGTGCCAGCAGTTATTCACAGGGCCCACTTCATGGCTACACCTTC. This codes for CASSYSQGPLHGYTF.

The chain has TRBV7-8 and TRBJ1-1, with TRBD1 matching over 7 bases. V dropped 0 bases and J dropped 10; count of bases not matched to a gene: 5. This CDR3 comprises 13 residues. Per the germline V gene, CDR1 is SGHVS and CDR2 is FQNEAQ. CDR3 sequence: CASSLAGGGRAFF. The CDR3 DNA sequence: TGTGCCAGCAGCTTAGCAGGGGGCGGACGAGCTTTCTTT.

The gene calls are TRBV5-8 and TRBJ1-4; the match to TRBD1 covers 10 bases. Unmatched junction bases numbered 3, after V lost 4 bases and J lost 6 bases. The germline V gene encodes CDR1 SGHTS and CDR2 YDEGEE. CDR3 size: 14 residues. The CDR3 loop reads CASSRGTGDEKLFF. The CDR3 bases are TGTGCCAGCAGCCGCGGGACAGGGGATGAAAAACTGTTTTTT.

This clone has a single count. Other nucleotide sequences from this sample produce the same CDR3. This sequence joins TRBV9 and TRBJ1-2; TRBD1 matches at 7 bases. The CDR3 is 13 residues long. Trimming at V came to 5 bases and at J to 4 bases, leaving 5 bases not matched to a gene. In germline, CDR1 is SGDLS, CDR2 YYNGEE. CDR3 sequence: CASSPGQIYGYTF. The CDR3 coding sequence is TGTGCCAGCAGTCCGGGACAGATCTATGGCTACACCTTC.

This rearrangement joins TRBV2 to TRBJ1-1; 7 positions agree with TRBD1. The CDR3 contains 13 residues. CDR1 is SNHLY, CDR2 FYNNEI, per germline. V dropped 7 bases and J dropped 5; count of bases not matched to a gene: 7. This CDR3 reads CASTLDRETEAFF. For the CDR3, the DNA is TGTGCCAGCACTCTCGACAGGGAGACTGAAGCTTTCTTT.

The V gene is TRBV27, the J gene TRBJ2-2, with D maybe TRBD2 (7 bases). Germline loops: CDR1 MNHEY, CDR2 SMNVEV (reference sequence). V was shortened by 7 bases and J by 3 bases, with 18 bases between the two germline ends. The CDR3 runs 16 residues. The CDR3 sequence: CASTQRGGHYTGELFF. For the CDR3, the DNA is TGTGCCAGCACTCAGAGGGGGGGCCATTACACCGGGGAGCTGTTTTTT.

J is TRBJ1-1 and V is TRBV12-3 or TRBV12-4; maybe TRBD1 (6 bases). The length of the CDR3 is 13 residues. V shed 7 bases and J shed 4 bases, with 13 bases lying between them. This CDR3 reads CASTEGVVTEAFF. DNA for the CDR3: TGTGCCAGCACCGAGGGGGTCGTCACTGAAGCTTTCTTT.

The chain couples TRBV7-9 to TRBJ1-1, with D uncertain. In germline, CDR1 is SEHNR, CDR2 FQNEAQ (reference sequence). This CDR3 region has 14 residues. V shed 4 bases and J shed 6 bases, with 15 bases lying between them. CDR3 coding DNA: TGTGCCAGCAGCTCCACCGTAGCGGTCGCTGAAGCTTTCTTT. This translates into CASSSTVAVAEAFF.

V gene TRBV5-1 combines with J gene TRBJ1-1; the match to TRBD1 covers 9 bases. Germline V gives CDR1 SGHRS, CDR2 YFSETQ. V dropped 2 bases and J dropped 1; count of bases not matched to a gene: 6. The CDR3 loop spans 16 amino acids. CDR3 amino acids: CASSFATGGGNTEAFF. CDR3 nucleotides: TGCGCCAGCAGCTTCGCGACAGGGGGTGGGAACACTGAAGCTTTCTTT.

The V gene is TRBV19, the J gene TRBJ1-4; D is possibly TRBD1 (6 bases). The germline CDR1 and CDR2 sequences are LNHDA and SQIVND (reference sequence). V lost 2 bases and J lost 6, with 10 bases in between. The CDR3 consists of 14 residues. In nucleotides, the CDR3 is TGTGCCAGTAGTATACACAGGGTTGATGAAAAACTGTTTTTT. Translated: CASSIHRVDEKLFF.

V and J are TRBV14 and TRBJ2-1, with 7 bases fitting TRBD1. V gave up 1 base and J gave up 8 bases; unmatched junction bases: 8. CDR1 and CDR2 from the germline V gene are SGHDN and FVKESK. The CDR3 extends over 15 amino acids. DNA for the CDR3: TGTGCCAGCAGCCAAGTACAGGGGTATACGGATGAGCAGTTCTTC. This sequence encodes CASSQVQGYTDEQFF.

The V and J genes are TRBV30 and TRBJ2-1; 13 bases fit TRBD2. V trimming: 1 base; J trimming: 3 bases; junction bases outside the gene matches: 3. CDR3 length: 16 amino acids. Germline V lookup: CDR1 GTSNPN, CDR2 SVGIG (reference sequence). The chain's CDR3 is CAWSEGLAGYYNEQFF. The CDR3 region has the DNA TGTGCCTGGAGTGAGGGACTAGCGGGGTACTACAATGAGCAGTTCTTC.

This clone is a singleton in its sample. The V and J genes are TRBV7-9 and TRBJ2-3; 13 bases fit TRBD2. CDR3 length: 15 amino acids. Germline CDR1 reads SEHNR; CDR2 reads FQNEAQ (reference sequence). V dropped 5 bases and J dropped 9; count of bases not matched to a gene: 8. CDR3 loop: CASSATSGGPTTQYF. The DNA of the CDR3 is TGTGCCAGCAGCGCGACTAGCGGGGGGCCCACGACGCAGTATTTT. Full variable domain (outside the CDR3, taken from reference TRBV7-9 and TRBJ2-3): DTGVSQNPRHKITKRGQNVTFRCDPISEHNRLYWYRQTLGQGPEFLTYFQNEAQLEKSRLLSDRFSAERPKGSFSTLEIQRTEQGDSAMYLCASSATSGGPTTQYFGPGTRLTVL.

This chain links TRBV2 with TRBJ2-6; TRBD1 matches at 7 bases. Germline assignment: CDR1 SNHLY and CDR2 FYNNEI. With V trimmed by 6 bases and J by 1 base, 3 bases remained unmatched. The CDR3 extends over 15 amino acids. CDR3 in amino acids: CASREQGSGANVLTF. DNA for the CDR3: TGTGCCAGCAGGGAACAGGGGTCTGGGGCCAACGTCCTGACTTTC. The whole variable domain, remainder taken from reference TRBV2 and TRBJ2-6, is EPEVTQTPSHQVTQMGQEVILRCVPISNHLYFYWYRQILGQKVEFLVSFYNNEISEKSEIFDDQFSVERPDGSNFTLKIRSTKLEDSAMYFCASREQGSGANVLTFGAGSRLTVL.

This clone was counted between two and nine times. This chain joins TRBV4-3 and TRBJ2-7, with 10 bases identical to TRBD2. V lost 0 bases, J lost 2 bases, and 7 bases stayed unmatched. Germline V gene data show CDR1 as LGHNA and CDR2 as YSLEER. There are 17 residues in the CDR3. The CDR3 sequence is CASSQELLLAGTYEQYF. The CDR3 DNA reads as TGCGCCAGCAGCCAAGAACTCTTACTAGCGGGGACCTACGAGCAGTACTTC.